These 15 T cell receptor beta chains were sequenced from one sample in a study of cytomegalovirus exposure and HLA in healthy donors. The PCR employed 60 Vbeta primers together with 13 Jbeta primers. The assay was immunoSEQ multiplex PCR, and TCRdb's table has in-frame clones only and misses some. The sample has around 150,000 clones, about 75% seen once. Sequenced material: PBMCs. The receptors originated from a female donor in good health and CMV-seronegative.

The table lists this clone with a few counts. V is TRBV5-6 and J is TRBJ2-1; D is uncertain. With 3 bases removed from V and 0 bases from J, the gap between germline ends came to 4 bases. CDR1 is SGHDT and CDR2 is YYEEEE in the germline V gene. The CDR3 loop spans 13 amino acids. CDR3 in amino acids: CASSSSSYNEQFF. The CDR3 region has the DNA TGTGCCAGCAGCTCCAGCTCCTACAATGAGCAGTTCTTC.

This chain connects TRBV7-3 to TRBJ2-5; 15 bases line up with TRBD2. Germline assignment: CDR1 SGHTA and CDR2 FQGTGA. The V gene end was trimmed by 4 bases and the J gene end by 5 bases; junction bases not matched to a gene: 8. This CDR3 has 17 amino acids. The CDR3 DNA sequence: TGTGCCAGCAGCTCCGGGACTAGCGGGAGGATTGGGGAGACCCAGTACTTC. Its translation: CASSSGTSGRIGETQYF.

This clone was seen once. The chain combines TRBV5-4 with TRBJ1-1; perhaps TRBD1 as D (5 bases). CDR1 SGHNT and CDR2 YYREEE come from the germline V gene (reference sequence). This CDR3 is 14 amino acids long. V was clipped by 0 bases and J by 5 bases, with 11 bases between them. The CDR3 loop is CASSLAGEGTEAFF. CDR3 DNA: TGTGCCAGCAGCTTGGCGGGGGAGGGGACTGAAGCTTTCTTT.

This clone occurred a few times. CDR3 nucleotide sequence: TGTGCCAGCAGCTTGGTCCACGGGGGGGCTCTTAATGAGCAGTTCTTC. It encodes CASSLVHGGALNEQFF. V is TRBV5-6 and J is TRBJ2-1, with 8 positions matching TRBD2. The CDR3 totals 16 residues. The germline gives CDR1 SGHDT, CDR2 YYEEEE. Unmatched junction bases numbered 9, after V lost 0 bases and J lost 7 bases.

The genes are TRBV19 and TRBJ1-3, with a tentative D call TRBD1 (6 bases). Deletions cut 3 bases from V and 0 bases from J, with 15 bases between. Germline assignment: CDR1 LNHDA and CDR2 SQIVND (reference sequence). CDR3 size: 17 residues. DNA for the CDR3: TGTGCCAGTAGTATTCGGCGCGGACAGAGCTCTGGAAACACCATATATTTT. This gives the protein CASSIRRGQSSGNTIYF.

This chain joins TRBV9 and TRBJ1-2; the match to TRBD1 covers 9 bases. Germline V gives CDR1 SGDLS, CDR2 YYNGEE. V lost 4 bases and J lost 6; bases outside the gene matches: 10. The CDR3 sequence is 15 residues long. Here the CDR3 reads CASSPKKGQGHGYTF. The DNA for the CDR3 is TGTGCCAGCAGCCCGAAGAAGGGACAGGGTCATGGCTACACCTTC.

The rearrangement uses TRBV15 and TRBJ2-1, with a weak D call TRBD2 (5 bases). CDR1 and CDR2 (germline): LNHNV, YYDKDF (reference sequence). The CDR3 is made up of 16 amino acids. Between the trimmed V and J ends, which lost 0 bases and 8 bases, there was a span of 17 bases. The DNA for the CDR3 is TGTGCCACCAGCAGAGATCCACTAGGAGGAACGGATGAGCAGTTCTTC. Its protein is CATSRDPLGGTDEQFF.

This chain joins TRBV4-1 and TRBJ2-4, with TRBD1 matching over 7 bases. This CDR3 has 17 amino acids. After removal of 1 base from V and 0 bases from J, the junction contained 6 bases not matched to a gene. CDR1 is MGHRA, CDR2 YSYEKL, per germline. CDR3 nucleotides: TGCGCCAGCAGCCAAGGAGGGACAGACCTAGCCAAAAACATTCAGTACTTC. Protein sequence: CASSQGGTDLAKNIQYF.

V usage is TRBV5-1 and J usage is TRBJ1-1, with D tentatively TRBD1 (6 bases). The germline V and J ends were trimmed by 3 bases and 3 bases, with 12 bases remaining between them. The CDR3 has 14 amino acids. Germline V lookup: CDR1 SGHRS, CDR2 YFSETQ. The CDR3 loop is CASSYQGRDTEAFF. CDR3 coding DNA: TGCGCCAGCAGCTACCAGGGGCGGGACACTGAAGCTTTCTTT. The entire variable domain, with the rest obtained from reference TRBV5-1 and TRBJ1-1, is as follows: KAGVTQTPRYLIKTRGQQVTLSCSPISGHRSVSWYQQTPGQGLQFLFEYFSETQRNKGNFPGRFSGRQFSNSRSEMNVSTLELGDSALYLCASSYQGRDTEAFFGQGTRLTVV.

This chain joins TRBV25-1 and TRBJ1-5; D unresolved. V was trimmed by 2 bases and J by 1 base, leaving 18 bases between them. In germline, CDR1 is MGHDK, CDR2 SYGVNS. This CDR3 contains 18 residues. The CDR3 is CASSERVVTELSNQPQHF. The CDR3 nucleotides read TGTGCCAGCAGTGAAAGAGTGGTCACAGAGCTGAGCAATCAGCCCCAGCATTTT. The whole variable domain, remainder taken from reference TRBV25-1 and TRBJ1-5, is EADIYQTPRYLVIGTGKKITLECSQTMGHDKMYWYQQDPGMELHLIHYSYGVNSTEKGDLSSESTVSRIRTEHFPLTLESARPSHTSQYLCASSERVVTELSNQPQHFGDGTRLSIL.

The V gene is TRBV18, the J gene TRBJ1-3; no clear D. The ends were cut back, 3 bases at V and 0 bases at J, with 9 bases in the middle. This CDR3 comprises 15 residues. Per the germline V gene, CDR1 is KGHSH and CDR2 is LQKENI. The CDR3 DNA reads TGTGCCAGCTCACCGGGCCAGTTCTCTGGAAACACCATATATTTT. This codes for CASSPGQFSGNTIYF.

This sequence joins TRBV6-6 and TRBJ2-3; perhaps TRBD2 as D (6 bases). The CDR3 length is 15 residues. CDR1 is MNHNY and CDR2 is SVGAGI in the germline V gene (reference sequence). V was cut by 2 bases and J by 2 bases, with 11 bases left in between. For the CDR3, the DNA is TGTGCCAGCAGTTACGGGGGGAAGGACACAGATACGCAGTATTTT. Translated: CASSYGGKDTDTQYF.

The rearrangement joins TRBV5-1 to TRBJ2-2; possibly TRBD1 for D (6 bases). Germline-derived CDR1 and CDR2 are SGHRS and YFSETQ. CDR3 length: 15 residues. Trimming took 0 bases from V and 5 from J, leaving 11 bases between them. CDR3 amino acids: CASSLVGAMTGELFF. The DNA of the CDR3 is TGCGCCAGCAGCTTGGTGGGGGCAATGACCGGGGAGCTGTTTTTT. The full variable domain, rest sourced from reference TRBV5-1 and TRBJ2-2, is KAGVTQTPRYLIKTRGQQVTLSCSPISGHRSVSWYQQTPGQGLQFLFEYFSETQRNKGNFPGRFSGRQFSNSRSEMNVSTLELGDSALYLCASSLVGAMTGELFFGEGSRLTVL.

The J gene is TRBJ2-7, the V gene TRBV27, with unresolved D. V gave up 0 bases and J gave up 4 bases, with 10 bases separating them. The length of the CDR3 is 14 residues. From germline, CDR1 is MNHEY and CDR2 SMNVEV (reference sequence). The CDR3 is CASSLSPPQYEQYF. CDR3 coding DNA: TGTGCCAGCAGTTTATCCCCCCCGCAGTACGAGCAGTACTTC.

This chain uses TRBV27 with TRBJ1-4, with TRBD1 as a possible D gene (5 bases). The germline V gene encodes CDR1 MNHEY and CDR2 SMNVEV (reference sequence). V was trimmed by 8 bases and J by 8 bases, leaving 18 bases between them. The CDR3 loop spans 14 amino acids. The CDR3 sequence: CASSQRGVVEKLFF. DNA of the CDR3: TGTGCCAGCTCCCAGCGGGGGGTGGTGGAAAAACTGTTTTTT.